A selection of T cell receptor beta chains follows, all from one sample in a study of pediatric ulcerative colitis. Libraries were prepared by immunoSEQ multiplex PCR; TCRdb keeps only in-frame clonotypes and omits some of them. The sample holds around 37,000 clones, 65% to 80% seen once. What was sequenced was gut tissue. All receptors come from a boy younger than 18 with severe ulcerative colitis. CDR3s include the opening cysteine and the closing phenylalanine or tryptophan. A D gene is named only where the DNA matches it firmly. Size is omitted from some rows. Given values are once, few, many or a class for expanded clones.

d_call clone_size j_call v_call cdr3_nt cdr3_aa
TRBD2 NA TRBJ2-5 TRBV28 TGTGCCAGCAGTTTATCGGTTGGGACTAGCGGGGGCGGAGAGACCCAGTACTTC CASSLSVGTSGGGETQYF
NA NA TRBJ2-5 TRBV18 TGTGCCAGCTCACCGGGGATTGAGGAGACCCAGTACTTC CASSPGIEETQYF
NA NA TRBJ1-5 TRBV7-9 TGTGCCAGCAGCTCTGGGGAGGATCAGCCCCAGCATTTT CASSSGEDQPQHF
TRBD1 NA TRBJ1-3 TRBV6-1 TGTGCCAGCAGTGACGGGACAGCCGCTGGAAACACCATATATTTT CASSDGTAAGNTIYF
NA once TRBJ1-5 TRBV27 TGTGCCAGCAGTTTATCGAAGGATCAGCCCCAGCATTTT CASSLSKDQPQHF
NA NA TRBJ2-7 TRBV15 TGTGCCACCAGCAGAGAATCCGGGACAAGATGGTACGAGCAGTACTTC CATSRESGTRWYEQYF
NA NA TRBJ1-5 TRBV29-1 TGCAGCGTTCAGACAGGAAGCAATCAGCCCCAGCATTTT CSVQTGSNQPQHF
NA NA TRBJ2-6 TRBV19 TGTGCCAGTATTCACTCTGGGGCCAACGTCCTGACTTTC CASIHSGANVLTF
TRBD1 NA TRBJ1-3 TRBV9 TGTGCCAGCAGCGTAGAGGGGACAGGGGGTTACTACTCTGGAAACACCATATATTTT CASSVEGTGGYYSGNTIYF
NA NA TRBJ1-5 TRBV2 TGTGCCAGCAGTGAAGAAACAGGCATCAATCAGCCCCAGCATTTT CASSEETGINQPQHF
TRBD1 once TRBJ2-5 TRBV7-8 TGTGCCAGCAGCTTCCCCCCGGGACAGGAGATTTTTAAAGAGACCCAGTACTTC CASSFPPGQEIFKETQYF
NA NA TRBJ2-5 TRBV7-9 TGTGCCAGCAGCTTAGGTGGTAGGGAAGAGACCCAGTACTTC CASSLGGREETQYF
TRBD1 NA TRBJ1-5 TRBV6-5 TGTGCCAGCAGCAGGGGGACAGGGGTCGGTCAGCCCCAGCATTTT CASSRGTGVGQPQHF
NA few TRBJ2-3 TRBV20-1 TGCAGTGCTACCATAGATACGCAGTATTTT CSATIDTQYF
NA NA TRBJ1-6 TRBV6-5 TGTGCCAGCAGTTTATACCGACCGGGGAGTGGATCACCCCTCCACTTT CASSLYRPGSGSPLHF
NA NA TRBJ2-7 TRBV6-5 TGTGCCAGCAGTTACTCGAAGTACCCAACGAGCTACGAGCAGTACTTC CASSYSKYPTSYEQYF
TRBD1 few TRBJ1-1 TRBV29-1 TGCAGCGGAAACAGGGGCCCCACTGAAGCTTTCTTT CSGNRGPTEAFF
NA few TRBJ1-2 TRBV6-4 TGTGCCAGCACAGGTAGAGGGGTAATCTATGGCTACACCTTC CASTGRGVIYGYTF
NA NA TRBJ2-3 TRBV5-6 TGTGCCAGCAGCTTGGTCGGGGGTACGCAGTATTTT CASSLVGGTQYF
NA NA TRBJ2-1 TRBV7-2 TGTGCCAGCAGCTCCGGAGGGGGTCATGAGCAGTTCTTC CASSSGGGHEQFF
NA NA TRBJ2-3 TRBV7-9 TGTGCCAGCAGCCCCGGGGTTAGCACAGATACGCAGTATTTT CASSPGVSTDTQYF
TRBD2 NA TRBJ2-5 TRBV5-1 TGCGCCAGCAGCTTTAGCGGGGGAGTCCAAGAGACCCAGTACTTC CASSFSGGVQETQYF
NA NA TRBJ1-4 TRBV2 TGTGCCAGCAGCGCATACAGGTCCGGCAATGAAAAACTGTTTTTT CASSAYRSGNEKLFF
NA NA TRBJ2-1 TRBV5-1 TGCGCCAGCAGCTTGGATCAGGGAAGAGAGCAGTTCTTC CASSLDQGREQFF
NA NA TRBJ2-3 TRBV4-1 TGCGCCAGCAGTGGGGGGGCGGCGGGCGATACGCAGTATTTT CASSGGAAGDTQYF
NA NA TRBJ1-1 TRBV2 TGTGCCAGCAGGCCCGGATACGAGTTCATGAACACTGAAGCTTTCTTT CASRPGYEFMNTEAFF
TRBD1 NA TRBJ1-1 TRBV5-1 TGCGCCAGCAGCTTGGGACAGGGGATTGCTGAAGCTTTCTTT CASSLGQGIAEAFF
NA NA TRBJ2-1 TRBV4-2 TGTGCCAGCAGCCTGGGGTTTGCCCGGGACGGGGGTGAGCAGTTCTTC CASSLGFARDGGEQFF
NA medium-sized TRBJ2-2 TRBV10-1 TGCGCCAGCAGAAAGAACAGAAACACCGGGGAGCTGTTTTTT CASRKNRNTGELFF
NA few TRBJ1-1 TRBV2 TGTGCCAGCAGTGAAGAAACAGGGACTGAAGCTTTCTTT CASSEETGTEAFF